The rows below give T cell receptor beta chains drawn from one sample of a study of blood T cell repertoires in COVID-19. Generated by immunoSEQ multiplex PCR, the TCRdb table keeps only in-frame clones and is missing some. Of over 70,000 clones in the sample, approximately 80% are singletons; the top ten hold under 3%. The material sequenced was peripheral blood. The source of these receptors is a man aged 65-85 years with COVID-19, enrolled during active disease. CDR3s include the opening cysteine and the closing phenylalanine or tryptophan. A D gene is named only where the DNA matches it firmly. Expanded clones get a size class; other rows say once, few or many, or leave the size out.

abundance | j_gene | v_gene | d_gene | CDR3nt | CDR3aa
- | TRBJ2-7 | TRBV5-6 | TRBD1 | TGTGCCAGCAGCTTGCCAGGACAGGGGTACGAGCAGTACTTC | CASSLPGQGYEQYF
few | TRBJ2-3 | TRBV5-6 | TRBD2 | TGTGCCAGCAGCCCGGGACTAGCGGCGACAGATACGCAGTATTTT | CASSPGLAATDTQYF
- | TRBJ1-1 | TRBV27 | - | TGTGCCAGCAGAAAAACAGGTCTACTGAACACTGAAGCTTTCTTT | CASRKTGLLNTEAFF
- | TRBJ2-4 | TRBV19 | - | TGTGCCAGTAGTAACATAGCCAAAAACATTCAGTACTTC | CASSNIAKNIQYF
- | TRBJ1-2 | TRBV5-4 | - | TGTGCCAGCAGCTGGGGACAAAGCAGAAACTATGGCTACACCTTC | CASSWGQSRNYGYTF
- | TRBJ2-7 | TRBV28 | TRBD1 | TGTGCCAGCAGTTCGGGACAGGCTAACCTCAAGGGCGAGCAGTACTTC | CASSSGQANLKGEQYF
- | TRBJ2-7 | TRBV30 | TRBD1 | TGTGCCTGGAGTGTCTCAGGGGGCCACGAGCAGTACTTC | CAWSVSGGHEQYF
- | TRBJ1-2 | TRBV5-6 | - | TGTGCCAGCAGCCCTCGGGACTACTATGGCTACACCTTC | CASSPRDYYGYTF
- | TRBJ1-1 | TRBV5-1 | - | TGCGCCAGCAGCTCGTCAATGACAGGAAAAGCTTTCTTT | CASSSSMTGKAFF
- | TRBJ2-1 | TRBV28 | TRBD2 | TGTGCCAGCGACTCAGGGACTAGGTACAATGAGCAGTTCTTC | CASDSGTRYNEQFF
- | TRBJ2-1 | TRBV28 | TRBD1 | TGTGCCACTCGACAGGGGGTTATCTACAATGAGCAGTTCTTC | CATRQGVIYNEQFF
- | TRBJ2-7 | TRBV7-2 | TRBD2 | TGTGCCAGCAAAGAAGCGGGAGGGCCTTCCTACGAGCAGTACTTC | CASKEAGGPSYEQYF
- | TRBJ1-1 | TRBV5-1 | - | TGCGCCAGCAGCTTGGCCAGGGACACTGAAGCTTTCTTT | CASSLARDTEAFF
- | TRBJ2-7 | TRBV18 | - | TGTGCCAGCTCACCAGAACGGGACGAGCAGTACTTC | CASSPERDEQYF
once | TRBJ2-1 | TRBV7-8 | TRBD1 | TGTGCCAGCAGCTTAGGGGGACAGGGGGGAGGTGAGCAGTTCTTC | CASSLGGQGGGEQFF
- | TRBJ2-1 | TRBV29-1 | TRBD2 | TGCAGCGTTGATCGACTAGCGGGAAGGGATGAGCAGTTCTTC | CSVDRLAGRDEQFF
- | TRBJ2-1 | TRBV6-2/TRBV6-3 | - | TGTGCCAGCAGCTCCGGGCGGGTGAGCTCCTACAATGAGCAGTTCTTC | CASSSGRVSSYNEQFF
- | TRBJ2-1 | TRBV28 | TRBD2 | TGTGCCAGCATGGGACTAGCGGACCGATACAATGAGCAGTTCTTC | CASMGLADRYNEQFF
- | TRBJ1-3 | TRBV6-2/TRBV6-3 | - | TGTGCCAGCAGTTTCGCGTCTGGAAACACCATATATTTT | CASSFASGNTIYF
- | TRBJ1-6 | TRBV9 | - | TGTGCCAGCAGCTCCCGCCCCGGGGGGAATTCACCCCTCCACTTT | CASSSRPGGNSPLHF
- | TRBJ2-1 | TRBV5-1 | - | TGCGCCAGCAGCTTGGCCGGGACGGACAGTAATGAGCAGTTCTTC | CASSLAGTDSNEQFF
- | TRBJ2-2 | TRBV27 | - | TGTGCCAGCAGTCCTCTGGGGCGGACAGGGAGGGTTTCGAACACCGGGGAGCTGTTTTTT | CASSPLGRTGRVSNTGELFF
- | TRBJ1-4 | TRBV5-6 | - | TGTGCCAGCAGCTCGACAGGTCACAGCAGGGAAAAACTGTTTTTT | CASSSTGHSREKLFF
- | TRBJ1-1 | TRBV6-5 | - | TGTGCCAGCAGTTACTCCGGGGTAACTGAAGCTTTCTTT | CASSYSGVTEAFF
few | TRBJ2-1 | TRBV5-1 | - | TGCGCCAGCAGCTTGGCTGGAGGTCTCGCTGAGCAGTTCTTC | CASSLAGGLAEQFF
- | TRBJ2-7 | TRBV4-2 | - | TGTGCCAGCAGCCAAGACTACTTCTACGAGCAGTACTTC | CASSQDYFYEQYF
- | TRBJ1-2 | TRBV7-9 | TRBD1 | TGTGCCAGCAGCTTAGGACAGGGTAACTATGGCTACACCTTC | CASSLGQGNYGYTF
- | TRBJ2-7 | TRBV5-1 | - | TGCGCCAGCAGCTTGGCTCGGCAGGGGCCCTACGAGCAGTACTTC | CASSLARQGPYEQYF
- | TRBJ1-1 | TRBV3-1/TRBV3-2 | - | TGTGCCAGCAGCCAAGGGGGCGTGAACACTGAAGCTTTCTTT | CASSQGGVNTEAFF
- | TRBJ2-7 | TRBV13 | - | TGTGCCAGCAGCCCCTCTCTGCTATACGAGCAGTACTTC | CASSPSLLYEQYF
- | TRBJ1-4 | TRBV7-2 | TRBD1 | TGTGCCAGCAGCCAAACGGGACAGGTGATTGAAAAACTGTTTTTT | CASSQTGQVIEKLFF
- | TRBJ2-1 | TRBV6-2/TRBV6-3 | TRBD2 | TGTGCCAGCAGTCTACTAGCGGGGAGGGGCGGGGAGCAGTTCTTC | CASSLLAGRGGEQFF
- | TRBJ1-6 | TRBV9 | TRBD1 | TGTGCCAGCAGCGTAGGAGGACAGGATAATTCACCCCTCCACTTT | CASSVGGQDNSPLHF
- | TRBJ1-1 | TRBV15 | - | TGTGCCTCAAAAGGAACAGCGAACACTGAAGCTTTCTTT | CASKGTANTEAFF
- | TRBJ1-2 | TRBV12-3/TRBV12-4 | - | TGTGCCAGCAGTGGGGCCGTCCGCCTTACCACCTTC | CASSGAVRLTTF
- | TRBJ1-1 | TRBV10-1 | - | TGCGCCAGCAGTCCCAGGGCCGGCTCGAACACTGAAGCTTTCTTT | CASSPRAGSNTEAFF
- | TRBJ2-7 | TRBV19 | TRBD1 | TGTGCCAGGAGGGGGCAGCAGATTCCCTACGAGCAGTACTTC | CARRGQQIPYEQYF
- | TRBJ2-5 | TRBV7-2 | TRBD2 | TGTGCCAGCAGCTTAGCCTTGCGGGGGGGATCAGAGACCCAGTACTTC | CASSLALRGGSETQYF
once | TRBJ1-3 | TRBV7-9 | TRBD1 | TGTGCCAGCAGCGTAAGACAGGGGAACGGAAACACCATATATTTT | CASSVRQGNGNTIYF
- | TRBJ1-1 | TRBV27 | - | TGTGCCAGCATCAAACAGGGAGACACTGAAGCTTTCTTT | CASIKQGDTEAFF
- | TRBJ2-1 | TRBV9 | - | TGTGCCAGCAGTCGGGGGGCTCCCGCTTGGGAGGAGCAGTTCTTC | CASSRGAPAWEEQFF
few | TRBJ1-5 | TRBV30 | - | TGTGCCTGGAGCCCCGGACAGTCTTATCAGCCCCAGCATTTT | CAWSPGQSYQPQHF
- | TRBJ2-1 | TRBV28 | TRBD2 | TGTGCCAGCAGTATCGGACTAGCCTACAATGAGCAGTTCTTC | CASSIGLAYNEQFF